These 12 T cell receptor beta chains were sequenced from one sample in a study of Ad26.COV2.S vaccination and SARS-CoV-2 variants. Treatment described: roughly 20 received Ad26.COV2.S at low or high dose, single or two shots; roughly five received placebo; per-sample allocation not given. The samples date from day 63 after the first vaccine or placebo injection. Assay used: immunoSEQ multiplex PCR; TCRdb lists only in-frame clones, some missing. The sample contains approximately 360,000 clones, roughly four fifths of which appear only once. This specimen was peripheral blood, taken in a trial of Ad26.COV2.S vaccine versus placebo. All receptors derive from a person aged 18 to 59 who received the Ad26.COV2.S COVID-19 vaccine or a placebo.

The chain uses TRBV6-5 and TRBJ1-6; perhaps TRBD1 as D (5 bases). CDR3 length: 14 amino acids. From germline, CDR1 is MNHEY and CDR2 SVGAGI. The V end lost 6 bases, the J end lost 1 base, and 7 bases lay between the germline ends. The CDR3, as DNA: TGTGCCAGCAGACCAGGGTCCTATAATTCACCCCTCCACTTT. Amino acids: CASRPGSYNSPLHF.

The chain joins TRBV18 to TRBJ2-2; D is unresolved. The germline V gene encodes CDR1 KGHSH and CDR2 LQKENI. Trimming stripped 0 bases from V and 3 bases from J, with 11 bases between. CDR3 length: 16 amino acids. CDR3 sequence reads: CASSPPERWDTGELFF. CDR3 DNA: TGTGCCAGCTCACCACCGGAAAGGTGGGACACCGGGGAGCTGTTTTTT.

In this sample, this clone turned up a few times. The chain combines TRBV19 with TRBJ1-5; D may be TRBD1 (6 bases). Trimming removed 5 bases at V and 7 bases at J, with 18 bases between. This CDR3 region has 15 residues. CDR1 is LNHDA, CDR2 SQIVND, per germline (reference sequence). The CDR3: CASSRGTPRGQPQHF. In DNA form, the CDR3 reads TGTGCCAGTAGTCGTGGGACACCTCGAGGACAGCCCCAGCATTTT.

CDR3: CASRLGQKNTEAFF. DNA for the CDR3: TGTGCCAGCAGGTTAGGACAGAAGAACACTGAAGCTTTCTTT. The V and J genes are TRBV2 and TRBJ1-1, with TRBD1 as a possible D gene (6 bases). The V gene lost 6 bases and the J gene lost 1 base, with 12 bases spanning the gap. Germline V gene sequence: CDR1 SNHLY, CDR2 FYNNEI. This CDR3 has 14 amino acids.

This clone appeared once. Here the CDR3 reads CASSEPGQYTEAFF. CDR3 sequence (DNA): TGTGCCAGCAGTGAACCTGGACAGTACACTGAAGCTTTCTTT. This chain connects TRBV6-1 to TRBJ1-1, with D perhaps matching TRBD1 (6 bases). V was clipped by 2 bases and J by 3 bases, with 10 bases between them. Per the germline V gene, CDR1 is MNHNS and CDR2 is SASEGT. The CDR3 spans 14 residues.

This chain joins TRBV18 and TRBJ2-3, with TRBD2 identical over 7 bases. V dropped 6 bases and J dropped 5; count of bases not matched to a gene: 17. This CDR3 comprises 17 residues. Germline V lookup: CDR1 KGHSH, CDR2 LQKENI. DNA of the CDR3: TGTGCCAGCTCGCCCTTTCCCCCACAGCGGGACGGAGATACGCAGTATTTT. Protein: CASSPFPPQRDGDTQYF.

The chain employs TRBV10-3 and TRBJ2-3; D is uncertain. Germline V gene data show CDR1 as ENHRY and CDR2 as SYGVKD. V was clipped by 3 bases and J by 3 bases, with 10 bases between them. This CDR3 has 14 residues. CDR3 amino acids: CAISESGATDTQYF. The CDR3 bases are TGTGCCATCAGTGAAAGTGGAGCGACAGATACGCAGTATTTT.

This chain joins TRBV4-1 and TRBJ2-5; no reliable D call. The germline gives CDR1 MGHRA, CDR2 YSYEKL. The CDR3 consists of 12 residues. The V end was cut by 3 bases, the J end by 5 bases, with 7 bases between. The CDR3 DNA reads TGCGCCAGCAGCCACCCAGCGGAGACCCAGTACTTC. This translates into CASSHPAETQYF.

V and J are TRBV4-1 and TRBJ2-1, with 11 positions matching TRBD2. This CDR3 comprises 15 residues. V shed 0 bases and J 9 bases; nucleotides not matched to a gene: 4. The germline CDR1 and CDR2 sequences are MGHRA and YSYEKL. The CDR3 loop is CASSQESGLAVEQFF. As DNA, the CDR3 is TGCGCCAGCAGCCAAGAGTCGGGACTAGCGGTTGAGCAGTTCTTC.

This rearrangement joins TRBV7-8 to TRBJ1-5; maybe TRBD1 (5 bases). The CDR3 runs to 14 residues. Germline CDR1 SGHVS, CDR2 FQNEAQ. V was shortened by 5 bases and J by 7 bases, with 15 bases between the two germline ends. The CDR3 spells CASSPNGGNQPQHF. The CDR3, as DNA: TGTGCCAGCAGCCCCAATGGGGGAAACCAGCCCCAGCATTTT.

This clone was recorded only once. Other nucleotide sequences from this sample produce the same CDR3. The V gene is TRBV5-4, the J gene TRBJ1-1; D is ambiguous. Germline-derived CDR1 and CDR2 are SGHNT and YYREEE (reference sequence). V dropped 0 bases and J dropped 8 bases, with 5 bases sitting between them. This CDR3 comprises 11 residues. The CDR3 bases are TGTGCCAGCAGCTTGGGCAGGGAAGCTTTCTTT. Its translation is CASSLGREAFF.

This clone was found a few times. The genes are TRBV5-6 and TRBJ2-7; D unclear. CDR3 length equals 12 residues. Looked up from germline, CDR1 is SGHDT and CDR2 is YYEEEE. V lost 0 bases and J lost 2, with 3 bases in between. The chain's CDR3 is CASSLVPYEQYF. The CDR3 DNA reads as TGTGCCAGCAGCTTGGTCCCCTACGAGCAGTACTTC.